The 19 T cell receptor beta chains below all came from one sample that was sequenced in a study of vaccination effects on CD4 cells after COVID-19 (dated 2022 in TCRdb). To identify antigen-specific CD4+ T cell clonotypes by their expansion, the ViraFEST assay first stimulated PBMC with viral peptide pools and then applied TCR sequencing. After less than 13 days of culture, CD4+ T cells were isolated with the EasySep CD4+ T cell isolation kit. The absence of prior SARS-CoV-2 infection in healthy vaccine recipients was confirmed by negative nucleocapsid antibodies before and after vaccination. Library preparation employed the immunoSEQ multiplex PCR assay. TCRdb's version of the immuneACCESS table is confined to in-frame rearrangements and falls short of the full clone set. An unresolved V gene accounts for under half of the shortfall where checked; the remainder is of unknown origin. The sample yields around 45,000 clones; about 80% were counted once. About 10% of the sample goes to the ten largest clones.

These receptors' targets are unknown. This specimen consisted of CD4+ T cells from PBMCs cultured with SARS-CoV-2 spike peptides, obtained before COVID-19 vaccination. Explained via the paper, the cell subset or site label denotes: SARS-CoV-2 spike overlapping peptide pool stimulation. The receptors here all came from a human donor who received a COVID-19 vaccine.

This sequence joins TRBV9 and TRBJ2-5; no clear D. V was shortened by 0 bases and J by 1 base, with 4 bases between the two germline ends. In germline, CDR1 is SGDLS, CDR2 YYNGEE. This CDR3 is 13 amino acids long. CDR3 in DNA: TGTGCCAGCAGCGTAGACCTCCAAGAGACCCAGTACTTC. As protein: CASSVDLQETQYF.

This chain connects TRBV19 to TRBJ1-6; D ambiguous. This CDR3 is 16 amino acids long. V gave up 4 bases and J gave up 0 bases, with 10 bases separating them. Germline-derived CDR1 and CDR2 are LNHDA and SQIVND (reference sequence). CDR3 sequence: CASSTDGASYNSPLHF. DNA for the CDR3: TGTGCCAGTAGTACGGACGGAGCCTCCTATAATTCACCCCTCCACTTT.

The rearrangement uses TRBV12-5 and TRBJ1-4; D may be TRBD1 (6 bases). Germline-derived CDR1 and CDR2 are LGHNT and FRNRAP. V was trimmed by 1 base and J by 4 bases, leaving 10 bases between them. The CDR3 totals 15 residues. CDR3 nucleotides: TGTGCTAGTGGTTTGGGGGACACCCTTAATGAAAAACTGTTTTTT. Protein sequence: CASGLGDTLNEKLFF.

J is TRBJ2-1 and V is TRBV6-5; D call uncertain. Germline-derived CDR1 and CDR2 are MNHEY and SVGAGI. This CDR3 has 12 residues. V lost 2 bases and J 3 bases, leaving 2 bases between the germline ends. CDR3 DNA sequence: TGTGCCAGCAGTTACAGCTACAATGAGCAGTTCTTC. This codes for CASSYSYNEQFF.

This clone was seen just once. Distinct nucleotide sequences in the sample also encode this CDR3. The genes are TRBV20-1 and TRBJ2-3; D is ambiguous. This CDR3 contains 12 residues. The V and J ends lost 3 bases and 2 bases respectively, with 6 bases between them. Germline lookup yields CDR1 DFQATT and CDR2 SNEGSKA (reference sequence). Written as DNA, the CDR3 is TGCAGTGCTAGTCCGAACACAGATACGCAGTATTTT. Its translation: CSASPNTDTQYF.

The rearrangement links TRBV6-5 to TRBJ2-2; D is possibly TRBD1 (6 bases). Germline V gives CDR1 MNHEY, CDR2 SVGAGI. Trimming shortened V by 8 bases and J by 14 bases, and 15 bases separated the two germline ends. The CDR3 loop spans 11 amino acids. In DNA, the CDR3 is TGTGCCAGCCATACCACAGGGAACCTGTTTTTT. Protein product: CASHTTGNLFF.

About this clone: Germline is not matched at one junction end, which may reflect a read error. The chain uses TRBV7-9 and TRBJ2-1, with D tentatively TRBD2 (6 bases). Germline CDR1 reads SEHNR; CDR2 reads FQNEAQ (reference sequence). This CDR3 spans 14 amino acids. The CDR3 DNA reads as TGTGCCAGCAGAGCCACCGGACTAAACAATGATTTGATCTTC. Encoded protein: CASRATGLNNDLIF. Full variable domain (missing parts from reference TRBV7-9 and TRBJ2-1): DTGVSQNPRHKITKRGQNVTFRCDPISEHNRLYWYRQTLGQGPEFLTYFQNEAQLEKSRLLSDRFSAERPKGSFSTLEIQRTEQGDSAMYLCASRATGLNNDLIFGPGTRLTVL.

The rearrangement uses TRBV10-1 and TRBJ2-3, with TRBD2 matching 8 bases. Trimming cost V 3 bases and J 5 bases; bases outside gene matches: 13. CDR1 and CDR2 from the germline V gene are WNHNN and SYGVQD (reference sequence). The CDR3 is 17 residues long. The CDR3 region has the DNA TGCGCCAGCAGTGAATTAGGAGCGGGGGACCTGGGAGATACGCAGTATTTT. Its protein is CASSELGAGDLGDTQYF.

In this sample, this clone turned up once. This sequence joins TRBV5-1 and TRBJ1-1; no firm D call. The CDR3 covers 14 residues. V lost 3 bases to trimming and J lost 1 base, with 10 bases between them. In germline, CDR1 is SGHRS, CDR2 YFSETQ. The CDR3 protein is CASSSDGANTEAFF. The CDR3 DNA reads TGCGCCAGCAGCTCGGACGGAGCGAACACTGAAGCTTTCTTT.

The chain joins TRBV24-1 to TRBJ2-2; 10 nucleotides align to TRBD2. Germline loops: CDR1 KGHDR, CDR2 SFDVKD. This CDR3 comprises 17 residues. Losses at the gene ends were 4 bases for V and 8 bases for J; bases not matched to a gene: 12. The CDR3: CATSDPPTSGTIGELFF. CDR3 bases: TGTGCCACCAGTGACCCTCCTACTAGCGGGACCATAGGGGAGCTGTTTTTT.

V and J are TRBV7-2 and TRBJ1-1, with D possibly being TRBD1 (5 bases). The length of the CDR3 is 15 residues. Germline CDR1 reads SGHTA; CDR2 reads FQGNSA. V was clipped by 2 bases and J by 8 bases, with 18 bases between them. The DNA for the CDR3 is TGTGCCAGCAGCTTACCGAACCCCGGGACGTGGGAAGCTTTCTTT. It translates to CASSLPNPGTWEAFF.

This clone was picked up one time. The J gene is TRBJ2-5, the V gene TRBV3-1 (or the pseudogene TRBV3-2); D gene unclear. Per the germline V gene, CDR1 is LGHDT and CDR2 is YNNKEL (reference sequence). Trimming shortened V by 4 bases and J by 5 bases, and 14 bases separated the two germline ends. The CDR3 extends over 14 amino acids. The CDR3 sequence is CASSPLSLSETQYF. As DNA, the CDR3 is TGTGCCAGCAGCCCCTTATCTCTCTCTGAGACCCAGTACTTC.

V and J are TRBV29-1 and TRBJ2-5; TRBD1 might be the D (5 bases). Germline V gene data show CDR1 as SQVTM and CDR2 as ANQGSEA. This CDR3 region has 13 residues. V was pared by 5 bases and J by 6 bases, with 16 bases between. The CDR3 protein is CSVLPLGPKTQYF. In DNA, the CDR3 is TGCAGCGTTTTGCCATTGGGGCCGAAGACCCAGTACTTC.

The rearrangement joins TRBV5-1 to TRBJ2-5, with D perhaps TRBD2 (6 bases). Germline V gene lookup returns CDR1 SGHRS and CDR2 YFSETQ. With 6 bases removed from V and 4 bases from J, the gap between germline ends came to 16 bases. CDR3 length equals 14 residues. In DNA, the CDR3 is TGCGCCAGCACCCTGGGGTCGGGGGTAGAGACCCAGTACTTC. It yields the protein CASTLGSGVETQYF. Full variable domain (missing parts from reference TRBV5-1 and TRBJ2-5): KAGVTQTPRYLIKTRGQQVTLSCSPISGHRSVSWYQQTPGQGLQFLFEYFSETQRNKGNFPGRFSGRQFSNSRSEMNVSTLELGDSALYLCASTLGSGVETQYFGPGTRLLVL.

This chain links TRBV19 with TRBJ2-2; TRBD2 might be the D (5 bases). The CDR3 sequence is 16 residues long. Germline CDR1 reads LNHDA; CDR2 reads SQIVND (reference sequence). Trimming left V 2 bases short and J 8 bases short, with 18 bases between. CDR3 protein: CASSITQRGRSGELFF. CDR3 sequence (DNA): TGTGCCAGTAGTATAACCCAACGGGGAAGGAGTGGGGAGCTGTTTTTT.

V usage is TRBV7-8 and J usage is TRBJ2-3, with no clear D. Germline V CDR1 and CDR2: SGHVS, FQNEAQ. With 5 bases removed from V and 9 bases from J, the gap between germline ends came to 12 bases. This CDR3 region has 12 residues. The CDR3 DNA reads TGTGCCAGCAGCCTCTCCGGTCAGACGCAGTATTTT. Residues: CASSLSGQTQYF.

The chain combines TRBV9 with TRBJ1-2, with TRBD1 matching over 9 bases. This CDR3 contains 15 residues. With V trimmed by 4 bases and J by 8 bases, 12 bases remained unmatched. Germline loops: CDR1 SGDLS, CDR2 YYNGEE. The CDR3 region is CASSPILGQGYGYTF. The DNA of the CDR3 is TGTGCCAGCAGCCCTATTCTAGGACAGGGGTACGGCTACACCTTC.

The chain recombines TRBV13 with TRBJ2-3; 14 bases agree with TRBD2. The germline V gene has CDR1 PRHDT and CDR2 FYEKMQ (reference sequence). The junction had 5 bases not matched to a gene; V was cut back by 3 bases and J by 0 bases. CDR3 length equals 18 residues. The CDR3 DNA is TGTGCCAGCAGCTTTCGGACTAGCGGGGGGCCAAGCACAGATACGCAGTATTTT. Translated: CASSFRTSGGPSTDTQYF.

The chain has TRBV6-6 and TRBJ2-7, with 7 bases identical to TRBD1. The junction had 11 bases not matched to a gene; V was cut back by 6 bases and J by 12 bases. The CDR3 is 12 residues long. CDR1 and CDR2 (germline): MNHNY, SVGAGI (reference sequence). CDR3 nucleotide sequence: TGTGCCAGCAGCCACGACAGGGCCGCCTGGTACGTC. Translation gives CASSHDRAAWYV.